This entry is about one TCR beta chain. This specimen comes from a study of CD8 T cells in Susac syndrome. Study details: Treatment at blood withdrawal was none, corticosteroids, or intravenous immunoglobulin alone in Susac syndrome patients.

A quantity of about 0.5 to 1 ug RNA underwent reverse transcription using random hexamers. TCRdb re-derived calls from the immunoSEQ multiplex PCR reads in MiXCR, one entry per CDR3 protein. The table records roughly 190,000 distinct CDR3 sequences, 90% to 97% of them present only once. Trimming removed 4 bases from V and 1 base from J, with 10 bases in between. The CDR3 is made up of 14 amino acids. Germline CDR1 and CDR2: LGHNA and YNFKEQ. Sequencing of TCR beta was carried out in blood CD8+ and CD4+ T cells. The rearrangement joins TRBV4-2 to TRBJ1-1; D is perhaps TRBD1 (5 bases). The TCR was taken from a human donor with Susac syndrome. The specimen sequenced was CD4+ T cells from PBMCs. The CDR3: CASSRSTGNTEAFF. The CDR3 DNA reads as TGTGCCAGCAGCCGCAGTACAGGGAACACTGAAGCTTTCTTT.